The 8 T cell receptor beta chains given below trace back to one sample, sequenced in a study of T cell repertoires in cytomegalovirus infection. TCRdb processed the reads anew with MiXCR; each CDR3 protein has one entry. In the table there are roughly 500,000 distinct CDR3 sequences, 10% to 12% of which are singletons. Sequenced material: PBMCs. These receptor sequences come from a human donor in good health (CMV status not recorded). Some clones in this sample may be carry-over from other donors' samples.

This clonotype was seen repeatedly, ten times or more. This sequence joins TRBV2 and TRBJ2-3; the match to TRBD2 covers 12 bases. The ends lost 6 bases at V and 0 bases at J; junction bases unmatched: 4. The CDR3 is 16 amino acids. The germline V gene has CDR1 SNHLY and CDR2 FYNNEI. The CDR3 reads CASRALAGGSTDTQYF. The CDR3 coding sequence is TGTGCCAGCAGGGCTCTAGCGGGAGGGAGCACAGATACGCAGTATTTT.

This clonotype was picked up many times. V is TRBV7-9 and J is TRBJ2-3; 10 nucleotides match TRBD2. Unmatched junction bases numbered 6, after V lost 5 bases and J lost 1 base. Per germline, CDR1 SEHNR and CDR2 FQNEAQ (reference sequence). CDR3 size: 16 residues. CDR3 bases: TGTGCCAGCAGCCTTCTAGCGGGAGTGCGCACAGATACGCAGTATTTT. It specifies CASSLLAGVRTDTQYF.

The sample holds many counts of this clonotype. The rearrangement joins TRBV6-2 or TRBV6-3 to TRBJ2-3; 8 positions agree with TRBD2. From germline, CDR1 is MNHEY and CDR2 SVGEGT. The CDR3 contains 15 residues. J lost 2 bases, V lost 7 bases, and 8 bases had no gene match. CDR3 amino acids: CASNQAGDLTDTQYF. The CDR3 nucleotides are TGTGCCAGCAACCAAGCGGGAGACCTCACAGATACGCAGTATTTT.

In this sample, this clonotype turned up a few times. The gene calls are TRBV19 and TRBJ1-5; D is unresolved. The germline V gene encodes CDR1 LNHDA and CDR2 SQIVND (reference sequence). Trimming pared 3 bases from V and 3 bases from J, leaving 6 bases between. The CDR3 runs to 13 residues. The chain's CDR3 is CASSIGFNQPQHF. The DNA for the CDR3 is TGTGCCAGTAGTATTGGGTTCAATCAGCCCCAGCATTTT.

This chain links TRBV20-1 with TRBJ2-1; 8 bases are shared with TRBD2. The ends lost 5 bases at V and 5 bases at J; junction bases unmatched: 17. The CDR3 is made up of 17 amino acids. Per germline, CDR1 DFQATT and CDR2 SNEGSKA (reference sequence). CDR3 sequence (DNA): TGCAGTGCTCTCCATTCCCGAGCGGGGGCCTTCCACAATGAGCAGTTCTTC. Protein: CSALHSRAGAFHNEQFF.

There are a few counts of this clonotype. This rearrangement joins TRBV5-5 to TRBJ1-5; 7 nucleotides line up with TRBD1. The CDR3 is 15 amino acids. Per germline, CDR1 SGHKS and CDR2 YYEKEE (reference sequence). The J segment lost 3 bases and the V segment lost 1 base, leaving 4 bases of the junction unmatched. The DNA of the CDR3 is TGTGCCAGCAGCTTGCAGGGACAGCTCAATCAGCCCCAGCATTTT. Protein: CASSLQGQLNQPQHF.

This clonotype has at least ten counts. The V gene is TRBV6-2 or TRBV6-3, the J gene TRBJ2-2, with D tentatively TRBD2 (6 bases). The germline CDR1 and CDR2 sequences are MNHEY and SVGEGT. The CDR3 has 15 residues. The V and J ends lost 6 bases and 2 bases respectively, with 13 bases between them. For the CDR3, the DNA is TGTGCCAGCAGACCCGGGACTTTTAACACCGGGGAGCTGTTTTTT. It encodes CASRPGTFNTGELFF.

This clonotype was detected many times. This chain connects TRBV28 to TRBJ1-2; 7 bases line up with TRBD1. J lost 4 bases, V lost 0 bases, and 14 bases had no gene match. The CDR3 runs to 18 residues. Per germline, CDR1 MDHEN and CDR2 SYDVKM. The DNA of the CDR3 is TGTGCCAGCAGTTTATGGAGGTCCGACACAGGGGTTAGCTATGGCTACACCTTC. It is translated as CASSLWRSDTGVSYGYTF.